This TCR beta chain was observed in a study of CD4+ T cells in melanoma. Germline V lookup: CDR1 SGDLS, CDR2 YYNGEE. The ends were cut back, 0 bases at V and 4 bases at J, with 15 bases in the middle. CDR3 size: 16 residues. Assay: immunoSEQ multiplex PCR; the TCRdb copy retains only in-frame clones and omits some. The repertoire consists of about 140,000 clones, with 80% to 95% occurring once and the leading ten covering 1.5% to 1.7%. This TCR derives from a human donor with melanoma. V and J are TRBV9 and TRBJ2-3; D tentatively reads TRBD1 or TRBD2 (5 bases each). The DNA for the CDR3 is TGTGCCAGCAGCGTAGGGCCCAGGGAGAGTTCAGATACGCAGTATTTT. It translates to CASSVGPRESSDTQYF.